This T cell receptor beta chain was recovered during a study of identical twins. Whole-study findings and limits: Invariant MAIT and iNKT cells may have partly biased zero-insertion analyses. Memory repertoires lacked the insertion deficit that abundant cord blood beta clonotypes showed.

Germline CDR1 reads SGHKS; CDR2 reads YYEKEE (reference sequence). The V gene lost 3 bases and the J gene lost 4 bases, with 18 bases spanning the gap. This CDR3 is 16 amino acids long. TCRdb re-derived calls from the 5' RACE reads in MiXCR, one entry per CDR3 protein. The profile shows about 690,000 distinct CDR3 sequences, over 5% of them singletons. The table lists this clonotype with many counts. Its matching antigen is unknown. The sequence came from a man aged 18 to 29 in good health. Sequencing input: naive T cells sorted from blood. The chain links TRBV5-5 to TRBJ2-3; D may match TRBD1 or TRBD2 (5 bases each). The CDR3 region has the DNA TGTGCCAGCAGCTGGGGACCAGACTCGTCGTCAGATACGCAGTATTTT. It yields the protein CASSWGPDSSSDTQYF.